This T cell receptor beta chain emerged from a study of spatial heterogeneity in lung cancer. Time point described: sample taken at primary tumor resection. In each case, whole RNA from tumor, nontumor lung or frozen PBMC was sequenced unsorted. Each molecule of TCR cDNA was tagged with one unique molecular identifier. TCRdb independently ran MiXCR on the 5' RACE reads; one entry per CDR3 protein. The sample has tens of thousands of distinct CDR3 sequences, roughly 7% seen once. CDR3 length equals 13 residues. V lost 3 bases, J lost 5 bases, and 10 bases lay in between. Germline-derived CDR1 and CDR2 are SGHNT and YENEEA.

The sequence was collected from a female donor with early-stage non-small cell lung cancer. The material sequenced was PBMCs, taken at surgery. The genes are TRBV11-3 and TRBJ2-5, with a possible D match to TRBD2 (5 bases). CDR3 in DNA: TGTGCCAGCAGCTTTTCTAGAGGGGAGACCCAGTACTTC. Protein: CASSFSRGETQYF.